A single sample gave rise to the 27 T cell receptor beta chains below, sequenced in a study of T cells after yellow fever vaccination. TCRdb re-called the 5' RACE reads with MiXCR, one entry per CDR3 protein. The sample records tens of thousands of distinct CDR3 sequences, roughly 15% being singletons. Sequencing was performed on CD8+ T cells not binding an NS4B(214-222) dextramer, sorted from PBMCs, taken roughly 23 days after the first yellow fever vaccination. Receptors were obtained from a man aged 18 to 30 who received the YFV17D yellow fever vaccine.

The J gene is TRBJ1-4, the V gene TRBV3-1; TRBD1 might be the D (5 bases). V gave up 10 bases and J gave up 6 bases, with 15 bases separating them. CDR3 size: 13 residues. Germline V gives CDR1 LGHDT, CDR2 YNNKEL (reference sequence). CDR3 sequence: CATEGDTDEKLFF. CDR3 nucleotide sequence: TGTGCCACAGAAGGGGATACTGATGAAAAACTGTTTTTT.

A few counts support this clonotype. The chain carries TRBV6-1 and TRBJ1-3; no firm D call. Between the trimmed V and J ends, which lost 3 bases and 4 bases, there was a span of 10 bases. CDR1 and CDR2 (germline): MNHNS, SASEGT. The CDR3 has 14 amino acids. CDR3 sequence: CASSEGVSGNTIYF. For the CDR3, the DNA is TGTGCCAGCAGTGAGGGAGTATCCGGAAACACCATATATTTT.

The chain couples TRBV27 to TRBJ2-5; 9 bases match TRBD2. The CDR3 loop spans 15 amino acids. J lost 4 bases, V lost 2 bases, and 5 bases had no gene match. Germline V gives CDR1 MNHEY, CDR2 SMNVEV (reference sequence). CDR3 region: CASSLIPAGGETQYF. The CDR3 DNA reads TGTGCCAGCAGTTTAATTCCAGCGGGGGGAGAGACCCAGTACTTC.

The chain couples TRBV13 to TRBJ1-6; tentative D call: TRBD1 (5 bases). Germline lookup yields CDR1 PRHDT and CDR2 FYEKMQ (reference sequence). The CDR3 length is 14 residues. V was clipped by 1 base and J by 9 bases, with 10 bases between them. The CDR3, as DNA: TGTGCCAGCAGCTTAGAGGACGGGGGTTCACCCCTCCACTTT. Protein product: CASSLEDGGSPLHF.

The CDR3 bases are TGTGCCAGCAGCTTAGGTATCACAAACGACCAGTACTTC. Translated: CASSLGITNDQYF. The chain couples TRBV7-9 to TRBJ2-5; D unclear. The CDR3 has 13 amino acids. The ends were cut back, 1 base at V and 10 bases at J, with 13 bases in the middle. Germline assignment: CDR1 SEHNR and CDR2 FQNEAQ (reference sequence). Filled out from reference TRBV7-9 and TRBJ2-5, the complete variable domain reads DTGVSQNPRHKITKRGQNVTFRCDPISEHNRLYWYRQTLGQGPEFLTYFQNEAQLEKSRLLSDRFSAERPKGSFSTLEIQRTEQGDSAMYLCASSLGITNDQYFGPGTRLLVL.

The V gene is TRBV5-1, the J gene TRBJ1-2; TRBD1 aligns across 10 bases. V shed 6 bases and J 2 bases; nucleotides not matched to a gene: 1. The length of the CDR3 is 13 residues. Germline V gives CDR1 SGHRS, CDR2 YFSETQ. CDR3 DNA sequence: TGCGCCAGCACGGACAGGGGGAACTATGGCTACACCTTC. Translating gives CASTDRGNYGYTF. The entire variable domain, with the rest obtained from reference TRBV5-1 and TRBJ1-2, is as follows: KAGVTQTPRYLIKTRGQQVTLSCSPISGHRSVSWYQQTPGQGLQFLFEYFSETQRNKGNFPGRFSGRQFSNSRSEMNVSTLELGDSALYLCASTDRGNYGYTFGSGTRLTVV.

The chain couples TRBV27 to TRBJ2-1; D is perhaps TRBD1 (5 bases). CDR1 is MNHEY and CDR2 is SMNVEV in the germline V gene (reference sequence). The V and J ends lost 6 bases and 7 bases respectively, with 16 bases between them. The CDR3 is 14 amino acids. This CDR3 reads CASRTEVIHNEQFF. The CDR3 DNA sequence: TGTGCCAGCAGGACAGAGGTAATCCATAATGAGCAGTTCTTC.

This clonotype came up a few times. The junction does not match germline at one end; this may be a read error. V gene TRBV5-1 combines with J gene TRBJ2-1; TRBD1 matches 7 bases. This CDR3 is built from 17 residues. In germline, CDR1 is SGHRS, CDR2 YFSETQ. The CDR3 sequence is CASSWKTGVHSNNEQFF. DNA for the CDR3: TGCGCCAGCAGCTGGAAAACAGGGGTTCACTCCAACAATGAGCAGTTCTTC.

This clonotype was detected only a few times. The rearrangement joins TRBV4-1 to TRBJ2-1; TRBD1 matches 7 bases. The V segment lost 1 base and the J segment 6 bases; nucleotides outside the gene matches: 3. The CDR3 has 14 residues. The V gene's germline CDR1 is MGHRA and CDR2 YSYEKL. The CDR3 protein is CASSQVGQSNEQFF. As DNA, the CDR3 is TGCGCCAGCAGCCAAGTGGGACAGTCCAATGAGCAGTTCTTC.

The chain carries TRBV25-1 and TRBJ2-7; possible D gene TRBD1, 5 bases. The CDR3 extends over 15 amino acids. Germline V gene data show CDR1 as MGHDK and CDR2 as SYGVNS. Trimming pared 3 bases from V and 2 bases from J, leaving 14 bases between. As DNA, the CDR3 is TGTGCCAGCAGTGACCCTAGACAGTCACCCTACGAGCAGTACGTC. Its translation: CASSDPRQSPYEQYV.

This chain uses TRBV7-2 with TRBJ1-5; D not certain. The germline CDR1 and CDR2 sequences are SGHTA and FQGNSA. The CDR3 length is 15 residues. Trimming shortened V by 4 bases and J by 5 bases, and 15 bases separated the two germline ends. CDR3 nucleotide sequence: TGTGCCAGCAGCTCGAGGGAGGGTAGGGATCAGCCCCAGCATTTT. It yields the protein CASSSREGRDQPQHF.

This clonotype was counted only a few times. In DNA, the CDR3 is TGTGCCAGCAGTCCCCGAGCGAGCTCCTACAATGAGCAGTTCTTC. It specifies CASSPRASSYNEQFF. This chain connects TRBV6-2 or TRBV6-3 to TRBJ2-1; D is undetermined. With 5 bases removed from V and 0 bases from J, the gap between germline ends came to 11 bases. Per germline, CDR1 MNHEY and CDR2 SVGEGT. This CDR3 spans 15 amino acids.

This clonotype has only a few counts. The chain joins TRBV5-6 to TRBJ1-2, with a possible D match to TRBD1 (6 bases). The V gene's germline CDR1 is SGHDT and CDR2 YYEEEE. The CDR3 totals 16 residues. The V and J ends lost 4 bases and 0 bases respectively, with 16 bases between them. Here the CDR3 reads CASSRGALTANYGYTF. Written as DNA, the CDR3 is TGTGCCAGCAGCCGGGGGGCGTTGACGGCTAACTATGGCTACACCTTC.

The chain joins TRBV6-2 or TRBV6-3 to TRBJ2-7, with a weak D call TRBD2 (6 bases). CDR3 length equals 13 residues. Germline lookup yields CDR1 MNHEY and CDR2 SVGEGT. Trimming took off 2 bases at V and 3 bases at J, with 8 bases between the two ends. CDR3 sequence (DNA): TGTGCCAGCAGTTACGGCGGGGACTACGAGCAGTACGTC. Encoded protein: CASSYGGDYEQYV.

This clonotype was found a few times. The V and J genes are TRBV5-5 and TRBJ2-7; D may be TRBD1 (5 bases). The CDR3 spans 14 residues. Trimming cost V 3 bases and J 2 bases, with 12 bases left between them. Germline CDR1 and CDR2: SGHKS and YYEKEE (reference sequence). CDR3 residues: CASSSRQLTYEQYV. In nucleotides, the CDR3 is TGTGCCAGCAGCTCAAGACAGTTAACCTACGAGCAGTACGTC.

This chain uses TRBV11-2 with TRBJ2-7; 8 bases match TRBD2. The CDR3 spans 15 residues. The J segment lost 3 bases and the V segment lost 0 bases, leaving 4 bases of the junction unmatched. Germline V gene sequence: CDR1 SGHAT, CDR2 FQNNGV. The CDR3 protein is CASSLERGAYYEQYV. CDR3 in DNA: TGTGCCAGCAGCTTAGAGCGGGGGGCCTACTACGAGCAGTACGTC.

This clonotype came up a few times. The CDR3 is CASSTTDGEQYF. In DNA, the CDR3 is TGTGCCAGCAGCACGACGGACGGCGAGCAGTACTTC. The chain recombines TRBV9 with TRBJ2-7; D is undetermined. This CDR3 region has 12 residues. V was trimmed by 4 bases and J by 6 bases, leaving 11 bases between them. Germline-derived CDR1 and CDR2 are SGDLS and YYNGEE.

This clonotype was picked up a small number of times. The chain links TRBV27 to TRBJ2-1; 9 positions match TRBD1. V lost 6 bases, J lost 6 bases, and 3 bases stayed unmatched. The CDR3 covers 13 residues. Germline assignment: CDR1 MNHEY and CDR2 SMNVEV (reference sequence). The CDR3 reads CASRPTGGNEQFF. The CDR3 DNA reads TGTGCCAGCAGGCCGACAGGGGGCAATGAGCAGTTCTTC.

This chain joins TRBV5-1 and TRBJ2-1, with D unresolved. Per the germline V gene, CDR1 is SGHRS and CDR2 is YFSETQ. The V end lost 1 base, the J end lost 5 bases, and 16 bases lay between the germline ends. The CDR3 totals 16 residues. The CDR3, as DNA: TGCGCCAGCAGCTTGACTCTGTGGACCGAGAACAATGAGCAGTTCTTC. Encoded protein: CASSLTLWTENNEQFF.

This chain connects TRBV27 to TRBJ2-7, with 7 bases fitting TRBD2. Germline assignment: CDR1 MNHEY and CDR2 SMNVEV (reference sequence). The V segment lost 6 bases and the J segment 3 bases; nucleotides outside the gene matches: 11. The CDR3 is 15 amino acids. In DNA form, the CDR3 reads TGTGCCAGCAGCTCGGGGGGACGGAACTTCTACGAGCAGTACTTC. Encoded protein: CASSSGGRNFYEQYF.

This clonotype was observed a handful of times. V usage is TRBV6-2 or TRBV6-3 and J usage is TRBJ1-6, with D hard to call. Germline CDR1 reads MNHEY; CDR2 reads SVGEGT. The V end lost 0 bases, the J end lost 2 bases, and 11 bases lay between the germline ends. The CDR3 is 17 amino acids. The CDR3 protein is CASSYSIRVAYNSPLHF. For the CDR3, the DNA is TGTGCCAGCAGTTACTCCATCCGGGTCGCCTATAATTCACCCCTCCACTTT.

The chain employs TRBV25-1 and TRBJ2-7, with 8 bases fitting TRBD1. The germline gives CDR1 MGHDK, CDR2 SYGVNS. This CDR3 has 14 residues. V shed 3 bases, J shed 2 bases, and the junction held 3 bases outside the gene matches. The CDR3 bases are TGTGCCAGCAGTGACGGGACAGGTCCCTACGAGCAGTACTTC. Protein sequence: CASSDGTGPYEQYF.

This clonotype was seen just once. The chain employs TRBV5-6 and TRBJ1-2, with D possibly TRBD1 on 6 matching bases. There are 14 residues in the CDR3. Germline V lookup: CDR1 SGHDT, CDR2 YYEEEE. The V end lost 2 bases, the J end lost 8 bases, and 16 bases lay between the germline ends. CDR3 nucleotides: TGTGCCAGCAGCTTACCTTACAGGGATCCCGGCTACACCTTC. This translates into CASSLPYRDPGYTF.

This clonotype turned up a few times. The chain links TRBV7-6 to TRBJ2-3; no clear D. The CDR3 length is 15 residues. Trimming removed 2 bases at V and 3 bases at J, with 12 bases between. Germline values: CDR1 SGHVS, CDR2 FNYEAQ. The CDR3 region is CASSLMASRTDTQYF. DNA for the CDR3: TGTGCCAGCAGCTTAATGGCTAGTCGGACAGATACGCAGTATTTT.

DNA of the CDR3: TGTGCCAGCTCCCCCGGACGGGTGGGGACAGATACGCAGTATTTT. The encoded protein is CASSPGRVGTDTQYF. The V call is TRBV11-3, the J call TRBJ2-3; D call uncertain. CDR1 and CDR2 from the germline V gene are SGHNT and YENEEA. V was shortened by 8 bases and J by 3 bases, with 18 bases between the two germline ends. The CDR3 is 15 residues long.

For the CDR3, the DNA is TGTGCCAGCACCTTTGTCCCAGGGGCGACTGAAGCTTTCTTT. It is translated as CASTFVPGATEAFF. The rearrangement links TRBV12-3 or TRBV12-4 to TRBJ1-1, with D maybe TRBD1 (6 bases). Trimming left V 7 bases short and J 5 bases short, with 17 bases between. The CDR3 extends over 14 amino acids.

In its sample, this clonotype is medium-sized. The CDR3 DNA sequence: TGTGCCATCAGTGAGTCGACGCGGCACCCGTGGATTGAAAAACTGTTTTTT. Translated: CAISESTRHPWIEKLFF. The chain employs TRBV10-3 and TRBJ1-4, with D hard to call. From germline, CDR1 is ENHRY and CDR2 SYGVKD. Trimming took 0 bases from V and 7 from J, leaving 18 bases between them. The CDR3 spans 17 residues.